A single sample gave rise to the 6 T cell receptor beta chains below, sequenced in a study of breast tumors, draining lymph nodes, adjacent tissues. TCRdb reprocessed the multiplex PCR reads via MiXCR and lists one record per CDR3 protein. The sample has roughly 130,000 distinct CDR3 sequences; about 31% are singletons. Breast cancer patients provided tissue from their axillary draining lymph nodes. Material for sequencing was axillary lymph node tissue. These TCRs come from a female donor with breast cancer. Some clones in this sample may be carry-over from other donors' samples.

This clonotype was detected ten times or more. J is TRBJ2-7 and V is TRBV6-2 or TRBV6-3; D might be TRBD1 or TRBD2, each matching 5 bases. The CDR3 extends over 11 amino acids. With 8 bases removed from V and 6 bases from J, the gap between germline ends came to 11 bases. Looked up from germline, CDR1 is MNHEY and CDR2 is SVGEGT. The CDR3 DNA sequence: TGTGCCAGCCGCAGGGCGGGCGAGCAGTACTTC. Its protein is CASRRAGEQYF.

The chain carries TRBV12-3 or TRBV12-4 and TRBJ2-3; TRBD1 matches 8 bases. The ends lost 3 bases at V and 1 base at J; junction bases unmatched: 6. The CDR3 is 16 residues long. CDR3 in DNA: TGTGCCAGCAGTTTCCGGGACAGGATCGGCACAGATACGCAGTATTTT. Protein sequence: CASSFRDRIGTDTQYF.

Remarks on this clonotype: A read error may account for a junction end that differs from germline. The chain is built from TRBV10-3 and TRBJ2-1, with a possible D match to TRBD1 (5 bases). CDR1 is ENHRY, CDR2 SYGVKD, per germline. CDR3 size: 14 residues. CDR3 DNA: TGTGCCATCGGGGCTACAGGCCTTGGAAATGAACAGTTCTTC. Protein sequence: CAIGATGLGNEQFF.

The chain is built from TRBV20-1 and TRBJ1-1; D is unresolved. The germline gives CDR1 DFQATT, CDR2 SNEGSKA (reference sequence). CDR3 length equals 13 residues. The V gene lost 3 bases and the J gene lost 7 bases, with 15 bases spanning the gap. The CDR3 bases are TGCAGTGCTAGTCCCAACAACGCCCTTGAAGCTTTCTTT. As protein: CSASPNNALEAFF.

The chain employs TRBV5-1 and TRBJ1-4; 10 bases match TRBD1. This CDR3 has 14 residues. Unmatched junction bases numbered 3, after V lost 4 bases and J lost 6 bases. Per the germline V gene, CDR1 is SGHRS and CDR2 is YFSETQ. DNA for the CDR3: TGCGCCAGCAGCACGGGACAGGGGTATGAAAAACTGTTTTTT. It codes for CASSTGQGYEKLFF.

The sample holds many counts of this clonotype. The V call is TRBV15, the J call TRBJ2-5, with D perhaps TRBD1 or TRBD2 (6 bases each). Per germline, CDR1 LNHNV and CDR2 YYDKDF (reference sequence). Trimming took 1 base from V and 4 from J, leaving 16 bases between them. The CDR3 runs to 16 residues. CDR3 protein: CATSRGRGTGVETQYF. DNA for the CDR3: TGTGCCACCAGCAGAGGAAGGGGGACTGGTGTAGAGACCCAGTACTTC.